This TCR beta chain was recorded in a study of blood T cells in healthy people across ages. Points from the study as a whole: The long-lived group displayed more naive CD4+ cells, plus higher diversity, than the aged donors did. Getting older went along with TCR beta diversity per million T cells dropping roughly linearly.

Sample-barcoded 5' priming and a J-beta primer mix drove a second PCR of roughly 6 to 12 cycles. TCRdb re-analysed the 5' RACE reads in MiXCR, keeping a single row per CDR3 protein. The table includes around 1,000,000 distinct CDR3 sequences, roughly a quarter detected once. V was cut by 2 bases and J by 3 bases, with 6 bases left in between. This CDR3 comprises 13 residues. CDR1 ENHRY and CDR2 SYGVKD come from the germline V gene. As regards this clonotype: No antigen is known for it.

Healthy Caucasians from Russia aged about 6 to 90 served as donors. Separately, the same data were catalogued under a study of T cells of mothers and their children. That source adds: It was related mother-child pairs that showed slightly higher overlap than unrelated pairs, without reaching significance.

Sequenced material: blood. The TCR comes from a girl aged 2-15 years in good health. This chain connects TRBV10-3 to TRBJ2-3; D gene unclear. This CDR3 is CAISEQGTDTQYF. As DNA, the CDR3 is TGTGCCATCAGTGAGCAAGGGACAGATACGCAGTATTTT.